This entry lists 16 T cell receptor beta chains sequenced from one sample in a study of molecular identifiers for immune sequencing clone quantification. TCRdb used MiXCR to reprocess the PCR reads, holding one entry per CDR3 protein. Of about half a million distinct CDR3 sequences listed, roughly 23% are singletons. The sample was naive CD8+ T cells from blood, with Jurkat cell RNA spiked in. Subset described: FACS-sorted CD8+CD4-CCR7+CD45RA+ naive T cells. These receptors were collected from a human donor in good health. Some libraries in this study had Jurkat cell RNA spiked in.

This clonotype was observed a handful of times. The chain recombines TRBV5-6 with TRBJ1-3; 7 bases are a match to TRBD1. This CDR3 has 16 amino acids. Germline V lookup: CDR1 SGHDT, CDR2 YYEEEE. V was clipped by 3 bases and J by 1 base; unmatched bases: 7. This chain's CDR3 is CASSWTSGGSGNTIYF. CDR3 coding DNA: TGTGCCAGCAGCTGGACGTCAGGGGGGTCTGGAAACACCATATATTTT.

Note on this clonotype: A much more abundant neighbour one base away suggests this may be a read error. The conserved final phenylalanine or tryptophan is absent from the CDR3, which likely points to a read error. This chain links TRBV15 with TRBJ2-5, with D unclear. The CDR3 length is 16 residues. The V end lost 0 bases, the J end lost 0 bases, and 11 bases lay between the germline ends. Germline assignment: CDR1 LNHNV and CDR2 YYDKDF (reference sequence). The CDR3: CATSRERTAYQETQYC. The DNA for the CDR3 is TGTGCCACCAGCAGAGAACGAACCGCGTACCAAGAGACCCAGTACTGC.

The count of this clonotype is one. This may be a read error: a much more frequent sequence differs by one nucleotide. The CDR3 DNA reads as TGTGCCAGCAGCTTAGCGAGGTTGAGCGGGGGTGAGTACGAGCAGTACTTC. Protein sequence: CASSLARLSGGEYEQYF. This sequence joins TRBV7-2 and TRBJ2-7; 8 bases agree with TRBD2. The length of the CDR3 is 17 residues. Germline CDR1 and CDR2: SGHTA and FQGNSA. V dropped 0 bases and J dropped 4; count of bases not matched to a gene: 11.

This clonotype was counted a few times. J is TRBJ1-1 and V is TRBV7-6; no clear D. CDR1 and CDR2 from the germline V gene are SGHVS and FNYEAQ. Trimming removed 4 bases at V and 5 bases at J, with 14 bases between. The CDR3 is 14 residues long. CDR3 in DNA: TGTGCCAGCAGCTCCGGGGTGCGCGCGACTGAAGCTTTCTTT. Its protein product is CASSSGVRATEAFF.

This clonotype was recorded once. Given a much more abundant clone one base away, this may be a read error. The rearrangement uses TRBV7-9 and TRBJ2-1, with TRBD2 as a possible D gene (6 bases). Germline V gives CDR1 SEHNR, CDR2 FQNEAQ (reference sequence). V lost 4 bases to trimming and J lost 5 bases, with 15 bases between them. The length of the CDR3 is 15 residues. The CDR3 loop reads CASSSPLATHNEQFF. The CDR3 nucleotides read TGTGCCAGCAGCTCACCCCTAGCGACCCACAATGAGCAGTTCTTC. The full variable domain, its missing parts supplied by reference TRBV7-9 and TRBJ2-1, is DTGVSQNPRHKITKRGQNVTFRCDPISEHNRLYWYRQTLGQGPEFLTYFQNEAQLEKSRLLSDRFSAERPKGSFSTLEIQRTEQGDSAMYLCASSSPLATHNEQFFGPGTRLTVL.

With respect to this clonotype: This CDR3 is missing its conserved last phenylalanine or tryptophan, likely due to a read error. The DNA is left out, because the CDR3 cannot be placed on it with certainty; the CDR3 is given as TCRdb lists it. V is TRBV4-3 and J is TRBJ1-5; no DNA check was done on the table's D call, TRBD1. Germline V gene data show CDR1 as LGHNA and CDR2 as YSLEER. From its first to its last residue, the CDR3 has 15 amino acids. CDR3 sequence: CASSQDWAGYQPQRL.

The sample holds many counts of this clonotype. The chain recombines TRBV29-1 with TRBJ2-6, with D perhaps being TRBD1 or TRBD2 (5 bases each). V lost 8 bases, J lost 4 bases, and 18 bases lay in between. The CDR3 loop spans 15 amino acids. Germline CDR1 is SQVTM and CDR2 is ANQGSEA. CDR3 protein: CSIPGPLQGANVLTF. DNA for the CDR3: TGCAGCATACCGGGGCCATTGCAGGGGGCCAACGTCCTGACTTTC.

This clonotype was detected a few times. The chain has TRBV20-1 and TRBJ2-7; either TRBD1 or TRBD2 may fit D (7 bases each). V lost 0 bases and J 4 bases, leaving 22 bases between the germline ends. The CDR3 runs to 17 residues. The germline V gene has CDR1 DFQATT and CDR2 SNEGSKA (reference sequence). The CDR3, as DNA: TGCAGTGCTAGAGACCGGGGAGGGGGCGCCCCGAAATACGAGCAGTACTTC. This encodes CSARDRGGGAPKYEQYF.

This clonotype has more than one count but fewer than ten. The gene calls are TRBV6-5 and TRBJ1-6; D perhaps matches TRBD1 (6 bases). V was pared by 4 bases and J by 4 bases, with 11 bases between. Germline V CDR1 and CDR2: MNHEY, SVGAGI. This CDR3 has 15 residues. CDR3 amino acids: CASSLDRIYNSPLHF. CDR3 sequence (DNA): TGTGCCAGCAGTTTAGACAGGATTTATAATTCACCCCTCCACTTT.

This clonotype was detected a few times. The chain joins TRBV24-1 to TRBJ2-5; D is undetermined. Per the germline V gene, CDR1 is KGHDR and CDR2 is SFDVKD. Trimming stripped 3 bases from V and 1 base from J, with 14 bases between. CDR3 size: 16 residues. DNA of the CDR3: TGTGCCACCAGTGATAGGGCAGACCCCAGCCAAGAGACCCAGTACTTC. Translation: CATSDRADPSQETQYF.

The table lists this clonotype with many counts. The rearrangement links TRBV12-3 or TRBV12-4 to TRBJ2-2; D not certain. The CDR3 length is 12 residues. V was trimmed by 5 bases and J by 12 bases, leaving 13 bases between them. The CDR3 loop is CASSPDWAQLFF. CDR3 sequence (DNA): TGTGCCAGCAGTCCCGACTGGGCTCAGCTGTTTTTT.

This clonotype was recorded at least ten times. In DNA form, the CDR3 reads TGTGCCAGCAGCTTAGCGGGACCACAGCGGGATGAGCAGTTCTTC. Its protein product is CASSLAGPQRDEQFF. The chain recombines TRBV7-2 with TRBJ2-1; TRBD2 is a possible D gene (6 bases). This CDR3 is built from 15 residues. V lost 0 bases, J lost 8 bases, and 14 bases lay in between. The germline CDR1 and CDR2 sequences are SGHTA and FQGNSA.

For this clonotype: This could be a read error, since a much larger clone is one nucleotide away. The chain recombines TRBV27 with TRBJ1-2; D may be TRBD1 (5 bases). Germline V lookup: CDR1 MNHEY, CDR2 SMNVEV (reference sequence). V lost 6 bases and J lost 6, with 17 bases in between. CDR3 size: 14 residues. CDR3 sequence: CASRPPRQPHGYTF. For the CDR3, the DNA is TGTGCCAGCAGACCCCCCCGACAGCCCCATGGCTACACCTTC.

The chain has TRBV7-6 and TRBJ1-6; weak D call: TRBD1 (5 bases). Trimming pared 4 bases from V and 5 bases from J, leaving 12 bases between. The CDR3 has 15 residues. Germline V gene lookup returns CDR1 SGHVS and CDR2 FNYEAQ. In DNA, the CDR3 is TGTGCCAGCAGCTCATTAATGGACAATAATTCACCCCTCCACTTT. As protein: CASSSLMDNNSPLHF.

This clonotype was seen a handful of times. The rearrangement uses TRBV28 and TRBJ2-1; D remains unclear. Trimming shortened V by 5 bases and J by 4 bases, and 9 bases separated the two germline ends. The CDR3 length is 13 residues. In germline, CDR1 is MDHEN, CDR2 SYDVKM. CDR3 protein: CASSTRAYNEQFF. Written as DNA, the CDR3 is TGTGCCAGCAGTACCCGAGCTTACAATGAGCAGTTCTTC.

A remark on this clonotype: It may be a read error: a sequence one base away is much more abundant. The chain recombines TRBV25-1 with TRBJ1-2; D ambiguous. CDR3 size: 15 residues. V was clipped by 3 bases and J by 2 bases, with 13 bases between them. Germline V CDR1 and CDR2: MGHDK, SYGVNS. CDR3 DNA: TGTGCCAGCAGTGATGGGTGGATGCACAACTATGGCTACACCTTC. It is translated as CASSDGWMHNYGYTF.